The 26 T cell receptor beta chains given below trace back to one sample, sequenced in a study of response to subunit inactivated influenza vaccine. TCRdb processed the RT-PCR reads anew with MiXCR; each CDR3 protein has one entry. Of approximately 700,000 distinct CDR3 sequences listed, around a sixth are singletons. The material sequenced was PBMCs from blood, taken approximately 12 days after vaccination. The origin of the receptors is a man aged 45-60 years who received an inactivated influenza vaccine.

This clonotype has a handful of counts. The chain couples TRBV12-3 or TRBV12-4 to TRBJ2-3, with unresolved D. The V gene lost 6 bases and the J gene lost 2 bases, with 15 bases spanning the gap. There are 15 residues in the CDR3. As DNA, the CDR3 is TGTGCCAGCAGCCAACAGCCAACTTCCACAGATACGCAGTATTTT. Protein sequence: CASSQQPTSTDTQYF.

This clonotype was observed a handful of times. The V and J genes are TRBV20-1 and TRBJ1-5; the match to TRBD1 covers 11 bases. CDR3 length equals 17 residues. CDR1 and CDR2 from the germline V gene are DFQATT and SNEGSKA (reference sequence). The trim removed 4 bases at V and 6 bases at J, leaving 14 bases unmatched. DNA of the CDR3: TGCAGTGCTACCGCCTTAGAAGGGGACAGGGGGTTTCAGCCCCAGCATTTT. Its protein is CSATALEGDRGFQPQHF.

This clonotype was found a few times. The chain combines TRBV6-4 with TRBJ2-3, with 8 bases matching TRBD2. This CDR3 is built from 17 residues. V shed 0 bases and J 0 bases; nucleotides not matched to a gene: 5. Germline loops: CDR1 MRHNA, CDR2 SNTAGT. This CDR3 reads CASSDSRSGGSTDTQYF. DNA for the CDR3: TGTGCCAGCAGTGACTCAAGAAGCGGGGGTAGCACAGATACGCAGTATTTT.

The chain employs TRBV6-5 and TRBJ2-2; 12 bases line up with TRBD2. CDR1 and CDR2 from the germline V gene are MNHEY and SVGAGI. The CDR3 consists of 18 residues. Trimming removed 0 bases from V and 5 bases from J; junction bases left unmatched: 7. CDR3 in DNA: TGTGCCAGCAGTTACTCGGCTAGCGGGAGGGCCGTAACCGGGGAGCTGTTTTTT. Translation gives CASSYSASGRAVTGELFF.

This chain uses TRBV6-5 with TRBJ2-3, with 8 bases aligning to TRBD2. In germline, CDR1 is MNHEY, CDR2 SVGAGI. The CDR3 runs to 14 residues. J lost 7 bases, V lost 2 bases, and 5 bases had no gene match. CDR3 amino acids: CASSYPGTSNTQYF. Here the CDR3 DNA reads TGTGCCAGCAGTTACCCCGGGACTAGTAATACGCAGTATTTT.

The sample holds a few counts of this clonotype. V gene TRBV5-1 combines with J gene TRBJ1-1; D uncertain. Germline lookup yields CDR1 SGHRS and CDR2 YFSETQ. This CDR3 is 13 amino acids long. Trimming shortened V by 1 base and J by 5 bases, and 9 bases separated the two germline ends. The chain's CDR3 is CASSLSVETEAFF. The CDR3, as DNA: TGCGCCAGCAGCTTGTCTGTCGAGACTGAAGCTTTCTTT.

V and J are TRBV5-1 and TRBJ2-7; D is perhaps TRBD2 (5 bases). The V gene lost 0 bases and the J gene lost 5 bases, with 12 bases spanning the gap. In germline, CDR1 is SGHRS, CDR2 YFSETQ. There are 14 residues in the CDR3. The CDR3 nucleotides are TGCGCCAGCAGCTTGGAGGGAGCAGCGGACGAGCAGTACTTC. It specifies CASSLEGAADEQYF.

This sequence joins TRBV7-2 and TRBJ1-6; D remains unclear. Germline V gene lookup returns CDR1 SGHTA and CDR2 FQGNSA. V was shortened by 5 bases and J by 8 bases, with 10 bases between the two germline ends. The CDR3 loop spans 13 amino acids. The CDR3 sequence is CASSQVIYSPLHF. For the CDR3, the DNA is TGTGCCAGCAGCCAAGTGATTTATTCACCCCTCCACTTT.

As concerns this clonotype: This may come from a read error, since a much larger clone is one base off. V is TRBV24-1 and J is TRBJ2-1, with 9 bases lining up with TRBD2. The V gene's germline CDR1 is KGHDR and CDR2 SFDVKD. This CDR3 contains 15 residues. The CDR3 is CTTSDWSGGYNEQFF. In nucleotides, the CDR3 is TGTACCACCAGTGATTGGAGCGGGGGGTACAATGAGCAGTTCTTC.

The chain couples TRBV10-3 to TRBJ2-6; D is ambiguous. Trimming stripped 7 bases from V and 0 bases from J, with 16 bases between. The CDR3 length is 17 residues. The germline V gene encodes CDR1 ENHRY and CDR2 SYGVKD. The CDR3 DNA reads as TGTGCCATCAACGGACCCACCCACGCCTCTGGGGCCAACGTCCTGACTTTC. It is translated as CAINGPTHASGANVLTF.

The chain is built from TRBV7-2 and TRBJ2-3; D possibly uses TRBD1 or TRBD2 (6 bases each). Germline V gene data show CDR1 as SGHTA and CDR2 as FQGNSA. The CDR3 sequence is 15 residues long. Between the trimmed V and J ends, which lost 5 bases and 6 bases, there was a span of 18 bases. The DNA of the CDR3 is TGTGCCAGCAGCCTATCAGGGGCAGGGAGGGATACGCAGTATTTT. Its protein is CASSLSGAGRDTQYF. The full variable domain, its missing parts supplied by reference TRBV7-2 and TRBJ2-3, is GAGVSQSPSNKVTEKGKDVELRCDPISGHTALYWYRQSLGQGLEFLIYFQGNSAPDKSGLPSDRFSAERTGGSVSTLTIQRTQQEDSAVYLCASSLSGAGRDTQYFGPGTRLTVL.

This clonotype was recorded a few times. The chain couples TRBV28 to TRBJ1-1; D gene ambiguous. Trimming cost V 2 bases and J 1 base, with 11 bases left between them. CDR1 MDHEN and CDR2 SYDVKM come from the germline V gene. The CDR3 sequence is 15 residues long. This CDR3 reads CASSLLGEENTEAFF. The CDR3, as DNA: TGTGCCAGCAGTTTACTCGGGGAGGAGAACACTGAAGCTTTCTTT. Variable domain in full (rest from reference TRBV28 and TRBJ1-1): DVKVTQSSRYLVKRTGEKVFLECVQDMDHENMFWYRQDPGLGLRLIYFSYDVKMKEKGDIPEGYSVSREKKERFSLILESASTNQTSMYLCASSLLGEENTEAFFGQGTRLTVV.

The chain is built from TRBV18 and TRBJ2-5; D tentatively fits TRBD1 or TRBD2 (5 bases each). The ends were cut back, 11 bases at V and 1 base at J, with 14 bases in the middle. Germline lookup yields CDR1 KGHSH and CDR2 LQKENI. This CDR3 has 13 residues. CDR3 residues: CASGLPLQETQYF. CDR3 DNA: TGTGCCTCGGGGCTCCCCCTCCAAGAGACCCAGTACTTC.

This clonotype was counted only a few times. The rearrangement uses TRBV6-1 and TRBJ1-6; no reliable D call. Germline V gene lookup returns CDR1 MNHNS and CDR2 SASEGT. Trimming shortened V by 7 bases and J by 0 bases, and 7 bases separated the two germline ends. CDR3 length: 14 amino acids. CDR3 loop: CASKRSSYNSPLHF. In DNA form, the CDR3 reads TGTGCCAGCAAGAGGAGCTCCTATAATTCACCCCTCCACTTT.

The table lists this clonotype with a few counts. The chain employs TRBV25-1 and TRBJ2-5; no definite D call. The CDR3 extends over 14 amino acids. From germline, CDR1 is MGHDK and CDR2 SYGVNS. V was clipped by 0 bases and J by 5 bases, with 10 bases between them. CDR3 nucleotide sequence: TGTGCCAGCAGTGAATATATTCCCGGGGAGACCCAGTACTTC. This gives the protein CASSEYIPGETQYF.

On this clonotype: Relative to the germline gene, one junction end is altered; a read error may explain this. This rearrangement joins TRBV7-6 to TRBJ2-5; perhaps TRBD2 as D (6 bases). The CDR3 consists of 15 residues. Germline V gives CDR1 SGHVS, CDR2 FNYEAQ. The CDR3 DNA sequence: TGTGCCAGCAGCCTACGATCTAGCGTCCGGGAGACCCAGTATTTC. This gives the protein CASSLRSSVRETQYF.

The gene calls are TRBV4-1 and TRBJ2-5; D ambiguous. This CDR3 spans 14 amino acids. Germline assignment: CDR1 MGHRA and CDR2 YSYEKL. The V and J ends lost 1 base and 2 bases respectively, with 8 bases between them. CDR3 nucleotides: TGCGCCAGCAGCCAAGGGGCAGCACAAGAGACCCAGTACTTC. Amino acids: CASSQGAAQETQYF.

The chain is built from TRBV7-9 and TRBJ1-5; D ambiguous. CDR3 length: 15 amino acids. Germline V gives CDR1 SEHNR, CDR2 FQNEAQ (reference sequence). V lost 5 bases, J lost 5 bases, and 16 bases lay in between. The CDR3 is CASSPSGVVHQPQHF. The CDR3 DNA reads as TGTGCCAGCAGCCCCAGTGGGGTGGTGCATCAGCCCCAGCATTTT.

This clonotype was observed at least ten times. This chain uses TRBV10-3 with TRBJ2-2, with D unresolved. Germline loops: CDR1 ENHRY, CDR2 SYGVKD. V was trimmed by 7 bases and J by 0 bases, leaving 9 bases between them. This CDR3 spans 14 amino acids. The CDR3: CAITPQPNTGELFF. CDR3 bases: TGTGCCATCACCCCGCAGCCGAACACCGGGGAGCTGTTTTTT.

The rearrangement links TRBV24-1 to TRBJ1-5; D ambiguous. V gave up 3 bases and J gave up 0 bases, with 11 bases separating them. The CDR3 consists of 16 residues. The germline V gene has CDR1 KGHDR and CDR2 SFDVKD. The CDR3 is CATSDTGRSSNQPQHF. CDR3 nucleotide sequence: TGTGCCACCAGTGATACCGGACGTAGTAGCAATCAGCCCCAGCATTTT.

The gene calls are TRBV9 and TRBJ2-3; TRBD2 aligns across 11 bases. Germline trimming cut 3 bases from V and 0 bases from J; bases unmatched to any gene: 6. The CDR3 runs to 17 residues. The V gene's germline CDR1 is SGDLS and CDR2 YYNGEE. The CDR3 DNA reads TGTGCCAGCAGCGCCGGGACTAGCGGCTTTAGCACAGATACGCAGTATTTT. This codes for CASSAGTSGFSTDTQYF.

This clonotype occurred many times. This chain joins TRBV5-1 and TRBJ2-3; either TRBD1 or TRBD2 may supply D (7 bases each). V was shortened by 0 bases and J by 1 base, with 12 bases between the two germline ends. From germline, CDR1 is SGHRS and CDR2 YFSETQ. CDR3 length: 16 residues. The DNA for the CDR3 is TGCGCCAGCAGCTTGGAACCAGGGGGGGGCACAGATACGCAGTATTTT. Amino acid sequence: CASSLEPGGGTDTQYF.

The CDR3 reads CASSLRTGDHTDTQYF. The DNA of the CDR3 is TGTGCCAGCAGCTTACGTACAGGGGACCACACAGATACGCAGTATTTT. The chain employs TRBV7-2 and TRBJ2-3, with 7 bases matching TRBD1. Germline-derived CDR1 and CDR2 are SGHTA and FQGNSA. Trimming removed 2 bases from V and 2 bases from J; junction bases left unmatched: 7. The CDR3 extends over 16 amino acids.

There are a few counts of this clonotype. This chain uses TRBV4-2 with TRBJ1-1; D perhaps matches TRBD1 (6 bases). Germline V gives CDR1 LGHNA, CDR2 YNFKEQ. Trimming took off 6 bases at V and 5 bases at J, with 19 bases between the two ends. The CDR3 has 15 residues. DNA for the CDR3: TGTGCCAGCAGACCCCAGCAGGGGAGGGGGACTGAAGCTTTCTTT. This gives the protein CASRPQQGRGTEAFF.

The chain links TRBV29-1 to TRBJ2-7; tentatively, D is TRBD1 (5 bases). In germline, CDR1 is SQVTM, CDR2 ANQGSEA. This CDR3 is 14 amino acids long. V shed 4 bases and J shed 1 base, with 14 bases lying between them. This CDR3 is CSVAQGAGSYEQYF. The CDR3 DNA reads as TGCAGCGTTGCCCAAGGGGCAGGGTCCTACGAGCAGTACTTC.

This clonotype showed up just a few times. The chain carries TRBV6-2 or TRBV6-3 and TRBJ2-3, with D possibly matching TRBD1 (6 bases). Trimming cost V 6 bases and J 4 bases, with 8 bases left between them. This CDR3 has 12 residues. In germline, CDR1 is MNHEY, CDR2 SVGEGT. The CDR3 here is CASRQGSDTQYF. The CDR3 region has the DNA TGTGCCAGCAGGCAGGGGTCAGATACGCAGTATTTT.